One and the same sample provided the 15 T cell receptor beta chains below, sequenced in a study of blood T cell repertoires in COVID-19. The data were produced by immunoSEQ multiplex PCR, yet TCRdb's version contains in-frame clones alone and is incomplete. The sample has a few hundred thousand clones, around 87% seen once. The sample consisted of PBMCs or T cells enriched from blood (not recorded which). These receptors were obtained from a young man who had recovered from COVID-19.

For the CDR3, the DNA is TGCGCCAGCAGCCGCGCCGGGACATCTTCATACAATGAGCAGTTCTTC. The encoded protein is CASSRAGTSSYNEQFF. The chain joins TRBV4-1 to TRBJ2-1; possibly TRBD1 for D (6 bases). The CDR3 extends over 16 amino acids. Germline V gives CDR1 MGHRA, CDR2 YSYEKL. The V gene lost 4 bases and the J gene lost 4 bases, with 17 bases spanning the gap.

The gene calls are TRBV10-1 and TRBJ2-3, with D maybe TRBD2 (6 bases). In germline, CDR1 is WNHNN, CDR2 SYGVQD (reference sequence). The CDR3 contains 14 residues. The germline V and J ends were trimmed by 5 bases and 5 bases, with 14 bases remaining between them. The CDR3 coding sequence is TGCGCCAGCAGTAGAGCGGGCCAGGGAGATACGCAGTATTTT. This gives the protein CASSRAGQGDTQYF.

In its sample, this clone was seen a few times. The J gene is TRBJ2-3, the V gene TRBV11-1; 9 bases are a match to TRBD1. With V trimmed by 4 bases and J by 0 bases, 5 bases remained unmatched. The CDR3 runs to 16 residues. Germline V gives CDR1 SGHAT, CDR2 FQDESV (reference sequence). The CDR3: CASSSTGTGSTDTQYF. CDR3 nucleotides: TGTGCCAGCAGCTCTACCGGGACAGGGAGCACAGATACGCAGTATTTT.

V gene TRBV30 combines with J gene TRBJ1-1, with D uncertain. The germline CDR1 and CDR2 sequences are GTSNPN and SVGIG (reference sequence). Deletions cut 4 bases from V and 4 bases from J, with 13 bases between. The CDR3 extends over 13 amino acids. The CDR3 sequence is CAWTLGPGTEAFF. In DNA form, the CDR3 reads TGTGCCTGGACCCTGGGTCCGGGCACTGAAGCTTTCTTT. The complete variable domain, with remaining parts taken from reference TRBV30 and TRBJ1-1, reads SQTIHQWPATLVQPVGSPLSLECTVEGTSNPNLYWYRQAAGRGLQLLFYSVGIGQISSEVPQNLSASRPQDRQFILSSKKLLLSDSGFYLCAWTLGPGTEAFFGQGTRLTVV.

The V and J genes are TRBV19 and TRBJ2-5, with D perhaps matching TRBD2 (6 bases). From germline, CDR1 is LNHDA and CDR2 SQIVND (reference sequence). This CDR3 spans 13 amino acids. Trimming cost V 7 bases and J 4 bases, with 13 bases left between them. The CDR3 DNA follows: TGTGCCAGTACTCCGACGGAGGGAGAGACCCAGTACTTC. Its protein product is CASTPTEGETQYF. The full variable domain, with the rest looked up from reference TRBV19 and TRBJ2-5, is DGGITQSPKYLFRKEGQNVTLSCEQNLNHDAMYWYRQDPGQGLRLIYYSQIVNDFQKGDIAEGYSVSREKKESFPLTVTSAQKNPTAFYLCASTPTEGETQYFGPGTRLLVL.

In this sample, this clone turned up once. The genes are TRBV30 and TRBJ1-2; weak D call: TRBD1 (5 bases). The CDR3 runs 13 residues. The V end lost 0 bases, the J end lost 10 bases, and 15 bases lay between the germline ends. Germline V gene data show CDR1 as GTSNPN and CDR2 as SVGIG (reference sequence). CDR3 residues: CAWSVEWTQNYTF. The CDR3 DNA sequence: TGTGCCTGGAGTGTTGAGTGGACACAGAACTACACCTTC.

This rearrangement joins TRBV30 to TRBJ1-2; 9 bases are a match to TRBD1. V was clipped by 1 base and J by 3 bases; unmatched bases: 6. Per the germline V gene, CDR1 is GTSNPN and CDR2 is SVGIG (reference sequence). The length of the CDR3 is 15 residues. CDR3 sequence: CAWSAHRGRHYGYTF. Written as DNA, the CDR3 is TGTGCCTGGAGTGCTCACAGGGGGCGCCACTATGGCTACACCTTC.

This rearrangement joins TRBV6-2 or TRBV6-3 to TRBJ1-1; the D is unclear. The CDR3 length is 11 residues. V was pared by 2 bases and J by 11 bases, with 9 bases between. Germline V lookup: CDR1 MNHEY, CDR2 SVGEGT. The CDR3, as DNA: TGTGCCAGCAGTTACGATCAGGCCGCTTTCTTT. Its protein product is CASSYDQAAFF.

This chain links TRBV6-4 with TRBJ2-3; 7 bases match TRBD2. After removal of 5 bases from V and 1 base from J, the junction contained 6 bases not matched to a gene. The CDR3 totals 15 residues. CDR1 is MRHNA, CDR2 SNTAGT, per germline. The CDR3 region has the DNA TGTGCCAGCAGTCCCGGGGGAGGGGGCACAGATACGCAGTATTTT. Translation: CASSPGGGGTDTQYF.

The chain is built from TRBV5-1 and TRBJ1-2; TRBD1 matches at 10 bases. Looked up from germline, CDR1 is SGHRS and CDR2 is YFSETQ. The V gene end was trimmed by 3 bases and the J gene end by 8 bases; junction bases not matched to a gene: 10. The CDR3 spans 15 residues. The CDR3 DNA follows: TGCGCCAGCAGCTCCCGGGACAGGGGCCCTGGGGGCTACACCTTC. Its protein is CASSSRDRGPGGYTF.

The chain joins TRBV2 to TRBJ1-1; D gene uncertain. Germline CDR1 reads SNHLY; CDR2 reads FYNNEI. With 9 bases removed from V and 0 bases from J, the gap between germline ends came to 5 bases. There are 11 residues in the CDR3. The CDR3 nucleotides read TGTGCCAGTGTCATGAACACTGAAGCTTTCTTT. As protein: CASVMNTEAFF.

The J gene is TRBJ1-1, the V gene TRBV6-5; 7 nucleotides line up with TRBD1. Germline V gene sequence: CDR1 MNHEY, CDR2 SVGAGI. The J segment lost 6 bases and the V segment lost 4 bases, leaving 11 bases of the junction unmatched. The CDR3 loop spans 15 amino acids. The CDR3: CASSFSSGTAPEAFF. In DNA form, the CDR3 reads TGTGCCAGCAGTTTTTCTTCCGGGACAGCTCCTGAAGCTTTCTTT.

The chain recombines TRBV5-4 with TRBJ1-1; maybe TRBD1 (5 bases). Germline V gives CDR1 SGHNT, CDR2 YYREEE (reference sequence). The CDR3 length is 13 residues. V dropped 2 bases and J dropped 7 bases, with 12 bases sitting between them. CDR3: CASSFPQGSEAFF. The CDR3 DNA follows: TGTGCCAGCAGCTTTCCTCAGGGAAGTGAAGCTTTCTTT.

Remarks on this clone: The junction differs from germline at one of its ends, possibly a read error. V gene TRBV9 combines with J gene TRBJ1-1, with unresolved D. The V gene's germline CDR1 is SGDLS and CDR2 YYNGEE. The CDR3 contains 13 residues. Here the CDR3 DNA reads TGTGCGAGCAATGCGGGCGGTAGGACTGAAGCTTTCTTT. Translated, it gives CASNAGGRTEAFF. Drawing the rest from reference TRBV9 and TRBJ1-1, the complete variable domain is DSGVTQTPKHLITATGQRVTLRCSPRSGDLSVYWYQQSLDQGLQFLIQYYNGEERAKGNILERFSAQQFPDLHSELNLSSLELGDSALYFCASNAGGRTEAFFGQGTRLTVV.

The chain combines TRBV6-5 with TRBJ2-1; 7 bases match TRBD2. The CDR3 is made up of 11 amino acids. Germline V gene lookup returns CDR1 MNHEY and CDR2 SVGAGI. The CDR3 protein is CASSGGNEQFF. DNA for the CDR3: TGTGCGAGCTCGGGGGGCAATGAGCAGTTCTTC.